The rows below give T cell receptor beta chains drawn from one sample of a study of yellow fever vaccine responses in identical twins. TCRdb fed the RT-PCR reads into MiXCR, producing one record per CDR3 protein. This sample has about 2,000 distinct CDR3 sequences, with roughly four fifths found just once. The sequenced sample was T cells from blood (PBMCs), unsorted or a sorted subset (not recorded which), obtained before or after yellow fever vaccination (not recorded which). The origin of the receptors is a woman between 18 and 29 years old who received the yellow fever vaccine. CDR3s leave out the opening cysteine and the closing phenylalanine or tryptophan.

v_call	j_call	cdr3_aa
TRBV24-1	TRBJ1-1	ATKEGSTEAF
TRBV20-1	TRBJ2-1	SARDREAVSYYNEQF
TRBV19	TRBJ2-1	ASEGYNEQF
TRBV2	TRBJ2-3	ASSGLERPDTQY
TRBV5-1	TRBJ2-5	ASSLAGGRETQY
TRBV7-6	TRBJ2-1	ASSYMTTLDEQF
TRBV4-1	TRBJ2-1	ASSQLGLGYNEQF
TRBV2	TRBJ1-1	ASRGFEAF
TRBV2	TRBJ2-1	ASRENNEQF
TRBV24-1	TRBJ2-6	ATSDLGSGANVLT
TRBV24-1	TRBJ1-1	ATSVGGLENTEAF
TRBV19	TRBJ2-5	ASSPNQETQY
TRBV6-5	TRBJ1-2	ASSYWGGRPPYGYT
TRBV28	TRBJ2-2	ASAGQGKVGELF
TRBV2	TRBJ1-5	ASSEYSSQPQH
TRBV2	TRBJ2-3	ASSVGGSPSTDTQY
TRBV7-9	TRBJ2-5	ASSPRDRVQETQY
TRBV11-1	TRBJ2-7	ASSTRQGEQY
TRBV13	TRBJ2-7	ASSLSGALYEQY
TRBV12-3/TRBV12-4	TRBJ2-3	ASSPSRDMTDTQY
TRBV28	TRBJ2-5	ASSLTGLVTQY
TRBV7-9	TRBJ1-1	ASSLGAGTEAF
TRBV2	TRBJ1-2	ASSEGAWGNYGYT
TRBV20-1	TRBJ1-6	SARDRGMSSYNSPLH
TRBV11-1	TRBJ1-1	ASSLGQNTEAF
TRBV28	TRBJ1-4	ASSLSRGREKLF
TRBV7-9	TRBJ2-1	ASSLAQGVWSYNEQF
TRBV11-1	TRBJ2-1	ASTGLGPGHRDEQF
TRBV19	TRBJ2-7	ASSTTGVHEQY